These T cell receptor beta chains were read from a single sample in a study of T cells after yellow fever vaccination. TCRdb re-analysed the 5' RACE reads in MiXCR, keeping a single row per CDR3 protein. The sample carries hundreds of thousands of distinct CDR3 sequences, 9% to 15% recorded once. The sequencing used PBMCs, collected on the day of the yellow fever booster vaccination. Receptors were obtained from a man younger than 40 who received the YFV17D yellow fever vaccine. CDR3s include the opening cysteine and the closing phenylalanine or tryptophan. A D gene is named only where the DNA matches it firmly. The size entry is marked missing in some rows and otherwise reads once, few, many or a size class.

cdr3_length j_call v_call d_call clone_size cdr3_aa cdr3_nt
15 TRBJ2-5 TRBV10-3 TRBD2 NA CATEKGLAGVQTQYF TGTGCCACCGAAAAAGGACTAGCGGGAGTGCAGACCCAGTACTTC
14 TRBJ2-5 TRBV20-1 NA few CSARDPSAKETQYF TGCAGTGCTAGAGACCCTAGCGCGAAAGAGACCCAGTACTTC
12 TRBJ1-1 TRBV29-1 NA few CSGRVMNTEAFF TGCAGCGGTCGGGTAATGAACACTGAAGCTTTCTTT
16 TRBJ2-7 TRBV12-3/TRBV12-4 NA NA CASSLGLQGKFDEQYF TGTGCCAGCAGTTTGGGTCTTCAAGGGAAGTTCGACGAGCAGTACTTC
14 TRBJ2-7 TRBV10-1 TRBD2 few CASSHGGSRNEQYF TGCGCCAGCAGCCACGGCGGGAGTAGGAACGAGCAGTACTTC
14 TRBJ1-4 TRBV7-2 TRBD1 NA CASKPGQGYEKLFF TGTGCCAGCAAACCGGGACAGGGCTATGAAAAACTGTTTTTT
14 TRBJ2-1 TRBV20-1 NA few CSAREGRTFNEQFF TGCAGTGCTAGAGAGGGACGGACATTCAATGAGCAGTTCTTC
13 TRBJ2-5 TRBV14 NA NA CASSSTAVETQYF TGTGCCAGCAGCTCTACTGCTGTGGAGACCCAGTACTTC
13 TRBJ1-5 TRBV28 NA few CASRYRGNQPQHF TGTGCCAGCAGATACAGGGGCAATCAGCCCCAGCATTTT
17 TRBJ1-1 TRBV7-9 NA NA CASSANPQQIMNTEAFF TGTGCCAGCAGCGCAAACCCACAACAGATAATGAACACTGAAGCTTTCTTT
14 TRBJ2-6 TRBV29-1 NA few CSAYMYSGANVLTF TGCAGCGCCTACATGTACTCTGGGGCCAACGTCCTGACTTTC
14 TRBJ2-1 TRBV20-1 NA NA CSARDSGGSDEQFF TGCAGTGCTAGAGATTCCGGGGGCTCGGATGAGCAGTTCTTC
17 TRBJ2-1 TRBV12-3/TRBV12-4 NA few CASSFPRDSSSYNEQFF TGTGCCAGCAGTTTCCCCCGGGACTCGAGCTCCTACAATGAGCAGTTCTTC
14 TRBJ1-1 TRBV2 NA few CASEVHTLNTEAFF TGTGCCAGCGAGGTCCACACCCTGAACACTGAAGCTTTCTTT
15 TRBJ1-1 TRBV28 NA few CASRIGGRADTEAFF TGTGCCAGCAGAATAGGGGGGAGGGCGGACACTGAAGCTTTCTTT
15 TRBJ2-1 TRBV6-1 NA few CATRGSLGTAREQFF TGTGCCACCCGAGGGAGTCTGGGGACGGCGCGTGAGCAGTTCTTC
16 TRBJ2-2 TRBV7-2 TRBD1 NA CASSSTGSGGPGELFF TGTGCCAGCAGCTCAACCGGGTCAGGGGGCCCCGGGGAGCTGTTTTTT
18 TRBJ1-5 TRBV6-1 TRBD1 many CASNEVRGRLNSNQPQHF TGTGCCAGCAATGAGGTCAGGGGGCGCCTAAATAGCAATCAGCCCCAGCATTTT
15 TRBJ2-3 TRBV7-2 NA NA CASSPRLGYTDTQYF TGTGCCAGCAGCCCGAGATTAGGTTACACAGATACGCAGTATTTT
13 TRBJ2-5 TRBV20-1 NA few CSAHKSVQETQYF TGCAGTGCCCATAAAAGCGTACAAGAGACCCAGTACTTC
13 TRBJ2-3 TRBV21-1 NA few CASGGTGADTQYF TGTGCCAGTGGTGGGACTGGGGCAGATACGCAGTATTTT
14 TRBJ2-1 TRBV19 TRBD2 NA CASSTWEGRNEQFF TGTGCCAGTAGCACGTGGGAGGGTAGGAATGAGCAGTTCTTC
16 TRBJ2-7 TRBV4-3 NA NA CASSQAAGTSSYEQYF TGCGCCAGCAGCCAAGCTGCAGGGACCAGCTCCTACGAGCAGTACTTC
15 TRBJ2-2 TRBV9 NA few CASSRGGLFTGELFF TGTGCCAGCAGCAGAGGGGGACTTTTCACCGGGGAGCTGTTTTTT
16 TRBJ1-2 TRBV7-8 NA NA CASSLGGTAALYGYTF TGTGCCAGCAGCTTGGGGGGCACGGCAGCCCTCTATGGCTACACCTTC
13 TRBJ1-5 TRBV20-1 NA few CSAGLGGDQPQHF TGCAGTGCCGGTCTCGGGGGGGATCAGCCCCAGCATTTT
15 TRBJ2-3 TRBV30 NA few CAWSILPPDFDTQYF TGTGCCTGGAGTATATTACCCCCAGATTTTGATACGCAGTATTTT
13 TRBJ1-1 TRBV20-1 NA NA CSAREPPLAEAFF TGCAGTGCTAGAGAGCCCCCCTTGGCTGAAGCTTTCTTT
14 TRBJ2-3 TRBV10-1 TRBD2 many CASSLGLGADTQYF TGCGCCAGCTCCTTGGGACTAGGAGCAGATACGCAGTATTTT
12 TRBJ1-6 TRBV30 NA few CACLQDNSPLHF TGTGCCTGTTTGCAGGACAATTCACCCCTCCACTTT
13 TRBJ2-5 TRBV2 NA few CASILQAQETQYF TGTGCCAGCATTCTACAGGCCCAAGAGACCCAGTACTTC
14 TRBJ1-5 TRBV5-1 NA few CASSLAGGSQPQHF TGCGCCAGCAGCTTGGCGGGGGGGAGTCAGCCCCAGCATTTT
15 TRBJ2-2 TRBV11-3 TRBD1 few CASSTRTGVPGELFF TGTGCCAGCAGTACGAGGACAGGGGTACCCGGGGAGCTGTTTTTT
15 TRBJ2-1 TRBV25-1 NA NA CASSGPLVQGNEQFF TGTGCCAGCAGTGGCCCACTGGTCCAAGGCAATGAGCAGTTCTTC
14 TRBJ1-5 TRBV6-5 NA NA CASSYSTGRQPQHF TGTGCCAGCAGTTACTCCACCGGGCGACAGCCCCAGCATTTT
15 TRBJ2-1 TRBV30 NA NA CAWSYGQYSYNEQFF TGTGCCTGGAGTTACGGACAGTACTCCTACAATGAGCAGTTCTTC
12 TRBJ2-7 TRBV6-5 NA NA CASSYSQGEQYF TGTGCCAGCAGTTACTCCCAGGGCGAGCAGTACTTC
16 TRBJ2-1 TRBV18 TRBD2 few CASSPTTSGGYNEQFF TGTGCCAGCTCACCGACGACTAGCGGGGGCTACAATGAGCAGTTCTTC
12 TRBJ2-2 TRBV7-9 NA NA CAVFEISGPIFF TGTGCCGTCTTCGAGATAAGTGGCCCCATTTTTTTT
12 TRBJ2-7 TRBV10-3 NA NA CAISGDGGEQYF TGTGCCATCAGTGGCGACGGGGGCGAGCAGTACTTC
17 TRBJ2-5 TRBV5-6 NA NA CASSLTPGRRDQETQYF TGTGCCAGCAGCCTCACTCCGGGACGACGAGACCAAGAGACCCAGTACTTC
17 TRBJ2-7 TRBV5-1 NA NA CASSLAPGSRSSYEQYF TGCGCCAGCAGCTTGGCCCCCGGGTCCAGGAGCTCCTACGAGCAGTACTTC
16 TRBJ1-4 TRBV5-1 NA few CASSLVGQATNEKLFF TGCGCCAGCAGCTTGGTTGGCCAGGCAACTAATGAAAAACTGTTTTTT
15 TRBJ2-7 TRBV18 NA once CASSPGRKGDYEQYF TGTGCCAGCTCTCCCGGGCGAAAGGGAGACTACGAGCAGTACTTC
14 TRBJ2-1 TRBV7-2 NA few CASTLTVLAREQFF TGTGCCAGCACCCTCACGGTTCTAGCGCGTGAGCAGTTCTTC
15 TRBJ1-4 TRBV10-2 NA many CASSEGSKQGEKLFF TGCGCCAGCAGTGAGGGCTCGAAGCAGGGGGAAAAACTGTTTTTT
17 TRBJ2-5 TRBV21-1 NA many CASSKVGLAGEGETQYF TGTGCCAGCAGCAAAGTGGGCCTAGCGGGAGAAGGGGAGACCCAGTACTTC
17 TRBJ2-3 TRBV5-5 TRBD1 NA CASSLNARGPGSDTQYF TGTGCCAGCAGCTTGAATGCTAGGGGGCCGGGCTCAGATACGCAGTATTTT
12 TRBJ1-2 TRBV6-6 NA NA CASSVQGDGYTF TGTGCCAGCAGTGTTCAGGGAGATGGCTACACCTTC
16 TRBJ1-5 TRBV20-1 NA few CSARKGGGYSNQPQHF TGCAGTGCTAGAAAAGGAGGGGGGTATAGCAATCAGCCCCAGCATTTT
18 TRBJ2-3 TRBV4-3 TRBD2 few CASSQELGLAGLTDTQYF TGCGCCAGCAGCCAAGAGTTGGGGCTAGCGGGCCTCACAGATACGCAGTATTTT
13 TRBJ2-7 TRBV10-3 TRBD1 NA CAISTGQAYEQYF TGTGCCATCAGTACGGGACAGGCCTACGAGCAGTACTTC
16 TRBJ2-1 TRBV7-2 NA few CASSAAASTNYNEQFF TGTGCCAGCAGCGCAGCAGCCTCAACAAACTACAATGAGCAGTTCTTC
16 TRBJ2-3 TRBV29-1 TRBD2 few CSVVVAGLSSTDTQYF TGCAGCGTTGTTGTAGCGGGATTATCTAGCACAGATACGCAGTATTTT
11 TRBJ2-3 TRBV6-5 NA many CASSYQDTQYF TGTGCCAGCAGTTATCAAGATACGCAGTATTTT
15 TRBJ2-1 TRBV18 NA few CASSPWSGFRNEQFF TGTGCCAGCTCACCATGGTCAGGGTTTCGGAATGAGCAGTTCTTC
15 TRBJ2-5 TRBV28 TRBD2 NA CASSLLRGDGETQYF TGTGCCAGCAGTCTCCTCCGGGGGGACGGTGAGACCCAGTACTTC
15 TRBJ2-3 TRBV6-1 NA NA CASLFLGPPTDTQYF TGTGCCAGCCTCTTCCTGGGCCCACCCACAGATACGCAGTATTTT
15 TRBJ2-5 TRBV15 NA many CATKGWAGSGETQYF TGTGCCACCAAGGGGTGGGCAGGGTCGGGTGAGACCCAGTACTTC
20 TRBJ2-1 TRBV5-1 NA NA CASSLLWTAGPLSPYNEQFF TGCGCCAGCAGCTTACTTTGGACAGCGGGACCCCTGAGCCCCTACAATGAGCAGTTCTTC